One sample yielded the 30 T cell receptor beta chains listed below, sequenced in a study of vaccination effects on CD4 cells after COVID-19. The culture ran for 10 days, and then CD4+ T cells were isolated. Two-dose vaccination with either BNT162b2 or mRNA-1273 was given to the participants. Profiled with immunoSEQ multiplex PCR; TCRdb holds only in-frame clones, not every one. This sample has about 57,000 clones, with 78% found just once. These TCRs' antigens remain unknown. This specimen consisted of CD4+ T cells from PBMCs cultured without peptide, obtained after COVID-19 vaccination. The origin of the receptors is a human donor who received a COVID-19 vaccine.

On this clone: Distinct nucleotide sequences in the sample also encode this CDR3. The V call is TRBV5-1, the J call TRBJ2-5; possibly TRBD1 or TRBD2 for D (5 bases each). This CDR3 is built from 14 residues. V shed 2 bases and J shed 5 bases, with 13 bases lying between them. Germline assignment: CDR1 SGHRS and CDR2 YFSETQ. The CDR3 bases are TGCGCCAGCAGCTTTGGGGGAAGAGGGGAGACCCAGTACTTC. It translates to CASSFGGRGETQYF.

The chain carries TRBV9 and TRBJ2-2; 7 positions match TRBD2. V trimming: 4 bases; J trimming: 2 bases; junction bases outside the gene matches: 5. This CDR3 spans 15 amino acids. Germline CDR1 is SGDLS and CDR2 is YYNGEE. Written as DNA, the CDR3 is TGTGCCAGCAGCTCAAGCGGGGCCAACACCGGGGAGCTGTTTTTT. The encoded protein is CASSSSGANTGELFF.

This rearrangement joins TRBV27 to TRBJ2-7; weak D call: TRBD2 (6 bases). This CDR3 has 15 amino acids. Trimming took 10 bases from V and 6 from J, leaving 25 bases between them. The V gene's germline CDR1 is MNHEY and CDR2 SMNVEV (reference sequence). The CDR3 sequence is CATAATGTAGFEQYF. The DNA for the CDR3 is TGTGCCACAGCAGCCACCGGGACTGCGGGTTTCGAGCAGTACTTC.

The chain links TRBV4-3 to TRBJ1-3; 7 bases match TRBD1. The CDR3 spans 15 residues. Germline V gene sequence: CDR1 LGHNA, CDR2 YSLEER. V gave up 0 bases and J gave up 8 bases; unmatched junction bases: 7. The CDR3 reads CASSQDRKGGYTIYF. In DNA, the CDR3 is TGCGCCAGCAGCCAAGATCGTAAAGGGGGCTACACCATATATTTT.

The chain carries TRBV10-3 and TRBJ2-3; D unclear. There are 15 residues in the CDR3. Trimming took off 2 bases at V and 0 bases at J, with 9 bases between the two ends. From germline, CDR1 is ENHRY and CDR2 SYGVKD. DNA for the CDR3: TGTGCCATCAGTGAGGGCAGCGCTAGCACAGATACGCAGTATTTT. This codes for CAISEGSASTDTQYF.

Only a few counts were recorded for this clone. The chain couples TRBV5-4 to TRBJ2-7; D may be TRBD1 (5 bases). Looked up from germline, CDR1 is SGHNT and CDR2 is YYREEE (reference sequence). CDR3 length: 14 residues. Trimming cost V 0 bases and J 4 bases, with 11 bases left between them. This CDR3 reads CASSLAEGAYEQYF. CDR3 coding DNA: TGTGCCAGCAGCTTGGCCGAAGGGGCGTACGAGCAGTACTTC.

The genes are TRBV7-3 and TRBJ1-1; TRBD1 is a possible D gene (5 bases). Trimming stripped 3 bases from V and 0 bases from J, with 14 bases between. This CDR3 region has 16 residues. Germline V CDR1 and CDR2: SGHTA, FQGTGA. The CDR3 DNA is TGTGCCAGCAGCTTGACGCGGGGGGGAATGAACACTGAAGCTTTCTTT. Protein product: CASSLTRGGMNTEAFF.

The V call is TRBV3-1 (or the pseudogene TRBV3-2), the J call TRBJ2-7; D remains ambiguous. V was trimmed by 3 bases and J by 3 bases, leaving 12 bases between them. The length of the CDR3 is 14 residues. Germline CDR1 LGHDT, CDR2 YNNKEL (reference sequence). The chain's CDR3 is CASSQGIGIYEQYF. CDR3 in DNA: TGTGCCAGCAGCCAGGGTATAGGAATCTACGAGCAGTACTTC.

This chain uses TRBV7-9 with TRBJ1-3, with 8 nucleotides matching TRBD1. With 4 bases clipped from V and 4 bases from J, the junction kept 6 bases outside the gene matches. Germline V gene lookup returns CDR1 SEHNR and CDR2 FQNEAQ (reference sequence). This CDR3 comprises 15 residues. The CDR3: CASSSQTGAGNTIYF. DNA for the CDR3: TGTGCCAGCAGCTCCCAGACAGGGGCAGGAAACACCATATATTTT.

V is TRBV2 and J is TRBJ1-2; the D gene is possibly TRBD1 (5 bases). V dropped 11 bases and J dropped 0 bases, with 13 bases sitting between them. From germline, CDR1 is SNHLY and CDR2 FYNNEI. The CDR3 covers 13 residues. The CDR3 loop reads CAGRGFANYGYTF. CDR3 nucleotide sequence: TGTGCCGGGCGGGGGTTCGCTAACTATGGCTACACCTTC. The whole variable domain, filled in from reference TRBV2 and TRBJ1-2, reads EPEVTQTPSHQVTQMGQEVILRCVPISNHLYFYWYRQILGQKVEFLVSFYNNEISEKSEIFDDQFSVERPDGSNFTLKIRSTKLEDSAMYFCAGRGFANYGYTFGSGTRLTVV.

The genes are TRBV5-1 and TRBJ2-5; a weak D match, TRBD2 (6 bases). V lost 2 bases and J 5 bases, leaving 19 bases between the germline ends. The CDR3 runs to 16 residues. Germline-derived CDR1 and CDR2 are SGHRS and YFSETQ. DNA for the CDR3: TGCGCCAGCAGCTTCGGGAGCGAGGCTCGGAGGGAGACCCAGTACTTC. Protein product: CASSFGSEARRETQYF. The entire variable domain, with the rest obtained from reference TRBV5-1 and TRBJ2-5, is as follows: KAGVTQTPRYLIKTRGQQVTLSCSPISGHRSVSWYQQTPGQGLQFLFEYFSETQRNKGNFPGRFSGRQFSNSRSEMNVSTLELGDSALYLCASSFGSEARRETQYFGPGTRLLVL.

This chain connects TRBV25-1 to TRBJ2-7; D perhaps matches TRBD2 (6 bases). Between the trimmed V and J ends, which lost 8 bases and 2 bases, there was a span of 10 bases. This CDR3 is built from 12 residues. CDR1 is MGHDK, CDR2 SYGVNS, per germline. CDR3 in DNA: TGTGCCAGCTCCCGGGGGACCTACGAGCAGTACTTC. Translation gives CASSRGTYEQYF.

V gene TRBV3-1 (or the pseudogene TRBV3-2) combines with J gene TRBJ2-3; possible D gene TRBD2, 5 bases. The germline V gene encodes CDR1 LGHDT and CDR2 YNNKEL (reference sequence). V lost 11 bases and J 1 base, leaving 16 bases between the germline ends. The CDR3 is 14 amino acids. The CDR3: CASRASTGTDTQYF. CDR3 DNA sequence: TGTGCCTCGAGGGCCAGCACCGGCACAGATACGCAGTATTTT.

A single count supports this clone. The CDR3 reads CASSRQAHYGYTF. CDR3 nucleotide sequence: TGTGCCAGTAGCAGACAGGCCCACTATGGCTACACCTTC. The chain employs TRBV19 and TRBJ1-2, with a possible D match to TRBD1 (6 bases). Trimming took 6 bases from V and 3 from J, leaving 11 bases between them. The CDR3 is 13 amino acids. Germline V gene sequence: CDR1 LNHDA, CDR2 SQIVND (reference sequence).

This sequence joins TRBV5-6 and TRBJ2-5; D ambiguous. The CDR3 has 12 amino acids. V shed 6 bases and J shed 0 bases, with 6 bases lying between them. Germline V gene data show CDR1 as SGHDT and CDR2 as YYEEEE. CDR3 sequence: CASTRNQETQYF. Here the CDR3 DNA reads TGTGCCAGCACACGGAACCAAGAGACCCAGTACTTC.

V gene TRBV10-3 combines with J gene TRBJ2-7; D call uncertain. Trimming cost V 2 bases and J 3 bases, with 5 bases left between them. There are 12 residues in the CDR3. Looked up from germline, CDR1 is ENHRY and CDR2 is SYGVKD. The CDR3 reads CAISEGHYEQYF. CDR3 nucleotide sequence: TGTGCCATCAGTGAGGGCCACTACGAGCAGTACTTC.

The V and J genes are TRBV2 and TRBJ2-7, with 9 bases matching TRBD2. The trim removed 3 bases at V and 5 bases at J, leaving 5 bases unmatched. The germline CDR1 and CDR2 sequences are SNHLY and FYNNEI. The CDR3 spans 14 residues. DNA of the CDR3: TGTGCCAGCAGTGATCTTAGCGGGAGCGACGAGCAGTACTTC. Encoded protein: CASSDLSGSDEQYF.

The genes are TRBV5-1 and TRBJ2-7; TRBD2 matches at 15 bases. With V trimmed by 3 bases and J by 4 bases, 2 bases remained unmatched. CDR3 length equals 15 residues. CDR1 SGHRS and CDR2 YFSETQ come from the germline V gene. Here the CDR3 reads CASSSGLAGGYEQYF. The CDR3 DNA follows: TGCGCCAGCAGCTCTGGACTAGCGGGAGGGTACGAGCAGTACTTC.

This chain joins TRBV6-6 and TRBJ1-2; TRBD1 might be the D (6 bases). The CDR3 sequence is 16 residues long. Germline V gene sequence: CDR1 MNHNY, CDR2 SVGAGI (reference sequence). V was shortened by 4 bases and J by 8 bases, with 23 bases between the two germline ends. CDR3 loop: CASSSTSSRGADGYTF. Here the CDR3 DNA reads TGTGCCAGCAGTTCTACGTCCTCACGGGGGGCTGACGGCTACACCTTC.

A few counts support this clone. The chain recombines TRBV5-4 with TRBJ1-1; 9 bases are shared with TRBD1. The V and J ends lost 2 bases and 5 bases, in that order; junction bases with no gene match: 7. CDR1 and CDR2 (germline): SGHNT, YYREEE (reference sequence). This CDR3 has 15 residues. The CDR3 region has the DNA TGTGCCAGCAGCTTTAGGGGACAGGGAGTAACTGAAGCTTTCTTT. Protein sequence: CASSFRGQGVTEAFF. The complete variable domain, with remaining parts taken from reference TRBV5-4 and TRBJ1-1, reads ETGVTQSPTHLIKTRGQQVTLRCSSQSGHNTVSWYQQALGQGPQFIFQYYREEENGRGNFPPRFSGLQFPNYSSELNVNALELDDSALYLCASSFRGQGVTEAFFGQGTRLTVV.

DNA of the CDR3: TGTGCCAGCAGCTTAGAGGCCGTTTATCACGAGCAGTACTTC. Amino acid sequence: CASSLEAVYHEQYF. J is TRBJ2-7 and V is TRBV7-8; D unresolved. The ends were cut back, 1 base at V and 5 bases at J, with 12 bases in the middle. CDR1 and CDR2 from the germline V gene are SGHVS and FQNEAQ. The CDR3 totals 14 residues. The full variable domain, rest sourced from reference TRBV7-8 and TRBJ2-7, is GAGVSQSPRYKVAKRGQDVALRCDPISGHVSLFWYQQALGQGPEFLTYFQNEAQLDKSGLPSDRFFAERPEGSVSTLKIQRTQQEDSAVYLCASSLEAVYHEQYFGPGTRLTVT.

This clone was counted a few times. The chain links TRBV13 to TRBJ1-2, with 9 bases that match TRBD1. The CDR3 has 15 amino acids. V was clipped by 4 bases and J by 6 bases; unmatched bases: 9. Germline loops: CDR1 PRHDT, CDR2 FYEKMQ (reference sequence). CDR3 nucleotides: TGTGCCAGCAGCTCCCGACAGGGGGAGTTGGATGGCTACACCTTC. This sequence encodes CASSSRQGELDGYTF. Using reference TRBV13 and TRBJ1-2 for the parts outside the CDR3, the full variable domain is AAGVIQSPRHLIKEKRETATLKCYPIPRHDTVYWYQQGPGQDPQFLISFYEKMQSDKGSIPDRFSAQQFSDYHSELNMSSLELGDSALYFCASSSRQGELDGYTFGSGTRLTVV.

This rearrangement joins TRBV9 to TRBJ2-2; 9 bases fit TRBD2. Trimming removed 6 bases from V and 0 bases from J; junction bases left unmatched: 6. Germline-derived CDR1 and CDR2 are SGDLS and YYNGEE. This CDR3 spans 16 amino acids. The CDR3 DNA sequence: TGTGCCAGCACCATCGGACTAGCGACGAACACCGGGGAGCTGTTTTTT. Amino acid sequence: CASTIGLATNTGELFF.

The chain is built from TRBV4-1 and TRBJ2-1, with D possibly being TRBD2 (7 bases). V was pared by 10 bases and J by 8 bases, with 21 bases between. This CDR3 comprises 14 residues. The germline CDR1 and CDR2 sequences are MGHRA and YSYEKL. The CDR3 DNA reads as TGCGCCACCGGGGGGTGGGGGCCAGACGATGAGCAGTTCTTC. Protein: CATGGWGPDDEQFF.

The CDR3 sequence: CASSQPDRRATEAFF. CDR3 coding DNA: TGCGCCAGCAGCCAACCGGACAGGCGGGCCACTGAAGCTTTCTTT. This chain links TRBV4-1 with TRBJ1-1; the match to TRBD1 covers 7 bases. Germline values: CDR1 MGHRA, CDR2 YSYEKL. The trim removed 2 bases at V and 4 bases at J, leaving 7 bases unmatched. CDR3 length: 15 amino acids.

Only a few counts were recorded for this clone. The chain combines TRBV18 with TRBJ1-2, with 8 bases that match TRBD1. CDR1 KGHSH and CDR2 LQKENI come from the germline V gene. V lost 5 bases and J lost 7; bases outside the gene matches: 3. CDR3 length equals 12 residues. For the CDR3, the DNA is TGTGCCAGCTCAGCCACAGGGGGTGGCTACACCTTC. It is translated as CASSATGGGYTF. The full variable domain, completed using reference TRBV18 and TRBJ1-2, is NAGVMQNPRHLVRRRGQEARLRCSPMKGHSHVYWYRQLPEEGLKFMVYLQKENIIDESGMPKERFSAEFPKEGPSILRIQQVVRGDSAAYFCASSATGGGYTFGSGTRLTVV.

The chain recombines TRBV19 with TRBJ2-3; tentatively, D is TRBD1 or TRBD2 (5 bases each). Trimming pared 5 bases from V and 0 bases from J, leaving 9 bases between. The CDR3 runs to 14 residues. Germline assignment: CDR1 LNHDA and CDR2 SQIVND (reference sequence). CDR3 loop: CASSYRDSTDTQYF. As DNA, the CDR3 is TGTGCCAGTAGTTACCGGGACAGCACAGATACGCAGTATTTT.

The J gene is TRBJ1-3, the V gene TRBV14; D may be TRBD1 (6 bases). There are 16 residues in the CDR3. The V end lost 4 bases, the J end lost 2 bases, and 15 bases lay between the germline ends. Germline lookup yields CDR1 SGHDN and CDR2 FVKESK. The CDR3 reads CASSRTQGITGNTIYF. CDR3 in DNA: TGTGCCAGCAGCCGAACACAGGGAATTACTGGAAACACCATATATTTT.

The V call is TRBV28, the J call TRBJ2-7, with a weak D call TRBD1 (5 bases). Germline V CDR1 and CDR2: MDHEN, SYDVKM. The CDR3 is 13 residues long. Between the trimmed V and J ends, which lost 7 bases and 1 base, there was a span of 11 bases. The CDR3 loop reads CASTLGQSYEQYF. The CDR3 DNA is TGTGCCAGCACCCTAGGACAATCCTACGAGCAGTACTTC.

DNA for the CDR3: TGCGCCAGCAGCCATCACGGGACGGTCTCTGGAAACACCATATATTTT. This translates into CASSHHGTVSGNTIYF. This sequence joins TRBV4-3 and TRBJ1-3, with D perhaps TRBD1 (5 bases). The CDR3 covers 16 residues. The germline V gene has CDR1 LGHNA and CDR2 YSLEER. Trimming took off 3 bases at V and 0 bases at J, with 12 bases between the two ends.